The 12 T cell receptor beta chains in this list originate from one sample, sequenced in a study of long-term antiretroviral therapy in people with HIV. At survey level, the immunoSEQ assay was run in its v3.0 version. Measured with immunoSEQ multiplex PCR; TCRdb has only the in-frame clones, and not every one. The data contain tens of thousands of clones, 84% of them singletons. The sample consisted of unsorted PBMCs, taken 3 years after starting antiretroviral therapy. Receptors originate from a man aged 45-65 years with HIV.

This clone was detected once. In nucleotides, the CDR3 is TGTGCCAGCAGCCGACTAGCGGAAGGGAATGAGCAGTTCTTC. Its translation: CASSRLAEGNEQFF. The J gene is TRBJ2-1, the V gene TRBV9, with 9 bases identical to TRBD2. Germline V gene sequence: CDR1 SGDLS, CDR2 YYNGEE. The CDR3 covers 14 residues. The V gene end was trimmed by 4 bases and the J gene end by 7 bases; junction bases not matched to a gene: 6.

The chain carries TRBV2 and TRBJ1-1; 7 bases are shared with TRBD1. CDR3 length equals 12 residues. The V segment lost 10 bases and the J segment 8 bases; nucleotides outside the gene matches: 10. The germline V gene encodes CDR1 SNHLY and CDR2 FYNNEI. CDR3 nucleotides: TGTGCCACCAGGCGGGACAGCCAAGAAGCTTTCTTT. Its protein is CATRRDSQEAFF.

The genes are TRBV28 and TRBJ1-1; D uncertain. Germline V gene data show CDR1 as MDHEN and CDR2 as SYDVKM. Trimming pared 3 bases from V and 5 bases from J, leaving 19 bases between. The CDR3 has 16 residues. The CDR3 sequence is CASSFPRLNEGTEAFF. CDR3 in DNA: TGTGCCAGCAGTTTCCCTCGATTAAACGAGGGAACTGAAGCTTTCTTT.

The chain has TRBV5-4 and TRBJ2-1, with no clear D. V lost 1 base to trimming and J lost 2 bases, with 7 bases between them. The germline V gene encodes CDR1 SGHNT and CDR2 YYREEE (reference sequence). This CDR3 contains 14 residues. CDR3 nucleotide sequence: TGTGCCAGCAGCTTGCCCCCAACCTACAATGAGCAGTTCTTC. Its protein product is CASSLPPTYNEQFF.

The V call is TRBV6-6, the J call TRBJ1-2, with 9 bases aligning to TRBD1. J lost 2 bases, V lost 7 bases, and 8 bases had no gene match. From germline, CDR1 is MNHNY and CDR2 SVGAGI (reference sequence). This CDR3 has 15 amino acids. The CDR3: CASKQPGTGNYGYTF. The CDR3 DNA sequence: TGTGCCAGCAAACAACCCGGGACAGGGAACTATGGCTACACCTTC.

This chain links TRBV6-5 with TRBJ1-1; TRBD1 matches at 7 bases. Trimming removed 6 bases from V and 7 bases from J; junction bases left unmatched: 5. Germline CDR1 reads MNHEY; CDR2 reads SVGAGI. The length of the CDR3 is 12 residues. The CDR3 reads CASRTGLREAFF. CDR3 nucleotide sequence: TGTGCCAGCAGGACAGGGCTCCGTGAAGCTTTCTTT.

V is TRBV30 and J is TRBJ1-1; D not resolved. CDR3 length equals 13 residues. Between the trimmed V and J ends, which lost 5 bases and 0 bases, there was a span of 10 bases. Germline values: CDR1 GTSNPN, CDR2 SVGIG (reference sequence). CDR3 sequence reads: CAWSSGVNTEAFF. The DNA for the CDR3 is TGTGCCTGGTCTAGTGGGGTGAACACTGAAGCTTTCTTT.

The CDR3 protein is CASSLSIHRARTYNEQFF. The CDR3 region has the DNA TGTGCCAGCAGTTTATCCATTCACAGGGCCCGGACCTACAATGAGCAGTTCTTC. The chain has TRBV27 and TRBJ2-1; a possible D gene is TRBD1 (6 bases). This CDR3 has 18 residues. Between the trimmed V and J ends, which lost 0 bases and 2 bases, there was a span of 17 bases. The germline V gene has CDR1 MNHEY and CDR2 SMNVEV (reference sequence).

V is TRBV2 and J is TRBJ2-3; D perhaps matches TRBD1 (5 bases). V dropped 4 bases and J dropped 2 bases, with 16 bases sitting between them. This CDR3 spans 16 amino acids. CDR1 SNHLY and CDR2 FYNNEI come from the germline V gene. CDR3 nucleotide sequence: TGTGCCAGCAGTGTGGGCGACAGTCCAAACACAGATACGCAGTATTTT. Encoded protein: CASSVGDSPNTDTQYF.

The chain links TRBV5-7 to TRBJ1-1, with 7 bases matching TRBD1. TRBV5-7 is an open reading frame, and its role is uncertain. The CDR3 length is 12 residues. V lost 5 bases, J lost 5 bases, and 3 bases stayed unmatched. The CDR3 loop reads CASRKQGTEAFF. The CDR3 bases are TGTGCCAGCAGGAAACAGGGGACTGAAGCTTTCTTT.

The CDR3 DNA follows: TGTGCCAGTACGCAGGGGTACACTGAAGCTTTCTTT. Translation: CASTQGYTEAFF. V gene TRBV6-1 combines with J gene TRBJ1-1; tentatively, D is TRBD1 (6 bases). The CDR3 sequence is 12 residues long. The V gene's germline CDR1 is MNHNS and CDR2 SASEGT. Trimming took off 9 bases at V and 3 bases at J, with 11 bases between the two ends.

The rearrangement links TRBV28 to TRBJ2-7; D is uncertain. Trimming took off 3 bases at V and 3 bases at J, with 12 bases between the two ends. Germline assignment: CDR1 MDHEN and CDR2 SYDVKM. This CDR3 has 14 amino acids. The CDR3 sequence: CASSFPSGVYEQYF. CDR3 nucleotide sequence: TGTGCCAGCAGTTTCCCCTCAGGAGTCTACGAGCAGTACTTC.